The 25 T cell receptor beta chains below come from one sample, sequenced in a study of T cells in women clearing cervical HPV infection. The assay was immunoSEQ multiplex PCR, and TCRdb's table has in-frame clones only and misses some. The sample is made up of roughly 20,000 clones, and the top ten hold approximately 5.2% of it. Sequencing used blood buffy coat. These receptors came from a woman aged 18 to 75 with a cervical HPV16 infection that either progressed to CIN3+ or cleared (not recorded which).

A remark on this clone: The DNA ends 3 residues before the CDR3 does, and the rest of the CDR3 is filled in from the germline J gene. The gene calls are TRBV20-1 and TRBJ2-3, with 9 bases lining up with TRBD2. The germline CDR1 and CDR2 sequences are DFQATT and SNEGSKA (reference sequence). The CDR3 covers 16 residues. CDR3 in amino acids: CSARDGLAGRIETQYF. The DNA read from the CDR3 is TGCAGTGCTAGAGATGGGCTAGCGGGGAGAATAGAGACG.

Concerning this clone: The read stops 3 residues short of the end of the CDR3; the missing end is completed from the germline J gene. J is TRBJ2-3 and V is TRBV7-2, with D unclear. The CDR3 spans 13 residues. Looked up from germline, CDR1 is SGHTA and CDR2 is FQGNSA. Trimming stripped 6 bases from V and 3 bases from J, with 10 bases between. The sequenced part of the CDR3 DNA is TGTGCCAGCAGTCTCCAGTGGACAGATACG. As protein: CASSLQWTDT. The entire CDR3 protein reads CASSLQWTDTQYF. Looking up the rest from reference TRBV7-2 and TRBJ2-3 gives the full variable domain: GAGVSQSPSNKVTEKGKDVELRCDPISGHTALYWYRQSLGQGLEFLIYFQGNSAPDKSGLPSDRFSAERTGGSVSTLTIQRTQQEDSAVYLCASSLQWTDTQYFGPGTRLTVL.

Details on this clone: The read stops 3 residues short of the end of the CDR3; the missing end is completed from the germline J gene. The chain links TRBV14 to TRBJ2-7; D call uncertain. Germline CDR1 reads SGHDN; CDR2 reads FVKESK. This CDR3 region has 11 residues. Trimming removed 4 bases at V and 3 bases at J, with 4 bases between. The CDR3 sequence: CASSRSYEQYF. The part of the CDR3 DNA that was read is TGTGCCAGCAGCCGTAGCTACGAG.

In regard to this clone: From the germline J gene comes the end of the CDR3, since the read stops 3 residues before it. V usage is TRBV6-2 or TRBV6-3 and J usage is TRBJ1-4, with 7 bases aligning to TRBD1. The CDR3 contains 15 residues. Germline lookup yields CDR1 MNHEY and CDR2 SVGEGT. The V and J ends lost 9 bases and 6 bases, in that order; junction bases with no gene match: 13. The part of the CDR3 DNA that was read is TGTGCCAGTCGGGGGACAGCCCCGGTGGATGAAAAA. Its translation: CASRGTAPVDEK. Given in full, the CDR3 is CASRGTAPVDEKLFF.

To note about this clone: The CDR3 extends 3 residues past the end of the read, so its final part is completed from the germline J gene. The V and J genes are TRBV19 and TRBJ1-1; unclear D gene. Per the germline V gene, CDR1 is LNHDA and CDR2 is SQIVND (reference sequence). The CDR3 sequence is 13 residues long. Trimming removed 1 base from V and 4 bases from J, with 7 bases in between. The CDR3 DNA, read in part, is TGTGCCAGTAGTATAGCAGGAGGCACTGAA. Its translation is CASSIAGGTE. The entire CDR3 sequence reads CASSIAGGTEAFF.

About this clone: The CDR3 extends 3 residues past the end of the read, so its final part is completed from the germline J gene. The chain is built from TRBV4-1 and TRBJ1-1; D uncertain. Trimming stripped 4 bases from V and 5 bases from J, with 8 bases between. This CDR3 has 12 residues. CDR1 is MGHRA, CDR2 YSYEKL, per germline. The sequenced CDR3 bases are TGCGCCAGCAGCCGAGCCGGGACTGAA. This gives the protein CASSRAGTE. The CDR3, in full, reads CASSRAGTEAFF.

A remark on this clone: The CDR3 end is not reached by the read, which stops 3 residues before it; the germline J gene fills it in. The J gene is TRBJ1-5, the V gene TRBV6-1; 8 bases fit TRBD1. CDR3 size: 15 residues. V lost 3 bases and J lost 5; bases outside the gene matches: 6. From germline, CDR1 is MNHNS and CDR2 SASEGT. Here the CDR3 reads CASSDWTGRDQPQHF. The sequenced CDR3 bases are TGTGCCAGCAGTGACTGGACAGGGCGAGATCAGCCC.

CDR3 DNA (partial): TGTGCCAGTAGTATCAACTACAGGGGGTCGGAGACC. This sequence encodes CASSINYRGSET. The complete CDR3 protein is CASSINYRGSETQYF. The chain recombines TRBV19 with TRBJ2-5; TRBD1 matches at 8 bases. The read comes to an end 3 residues before the CDR3 does, leaving the germline J gene to fill in the end. The length of the CDR3 is 15 residues. V lost 3 bases, J lost 5 bases, and 8 bases stayed unmatched. CDR1 and CDR2 from the germline V gene are LNHDA and SQIVND (reference sequence).

Details on this clone: The sequenced fragment ends 3 residues before the CDR3 boundary, so the rest is inferred from the germline J gene. V usage is TRBV20-1 and J usage is TRBJ2-1; D might be TRBD1 (6 bases). CDR1 and CDR2 from the germline V gene are DFQATT and SNEGSKA (reference sequence). V shed 0 bases and J shed 8 bases, with 26 bases lying between them. CDR3 length equals 18 residues. The covered CDR3 bases are TGCAGTGCTAGAGATGGCATGAAAGGGGGAAAGGCCCAAGATGAG. Its translation: CSARDGMKGGKAQDE. The complete CDR3 reads CSARDGMKGGKAQDEQFF.

For this clone: The read ends 3 residues shy of where the CDR3 ends; the end is completed using the germline J gene. This chain links TRBV7-2 with TRBJ1-2; 7 positions match TRBD1. Germline CDR1 SGHTA, CDR2 FQGNSA. The CDR3 sequence is 15 residues long. Incomplete CDR3 DNA: TGTGCCAGCAGTTCGGGACAGCGGGTGACGCATACC. It codes for CASSSGQRVTHT. The complete CDR3 sequence is CASSSGQRVTHTYTF.

About this clone: The CDR3 goes on 3 residues after the read ends, and that part is filled in from the germline J gene. Other DNA sequences in this specimen translate into the identical CDR3. The V gene is TRBV5-5, the J gene TRBJ1-3; perhaps TRBD1 as D (5 bases). V gave up 2 bases and J gave up 2 bases, with 11 bases separating them. Germline loops: CDR1 SGHKS, CDR2 YYEKEE (reference sequence). The CDR3 loop spans 15 amino acids. CDR3: CASSFGHSTGNTIYF. Incomplete CDR3 DNA: TGTGCCAGCAGCTTTGGACATTCAACTGGAAACACC.

Remarks on this clone: Read data end 3 residues before the CDR3 end; the end is taken from the germline J gene. The rearrangement joins TRBV15 to TRBJ2-1, with TRBD1 as a possible D gene (6 bases). V lost 5 bases, J lost 0 bases, and 14 bases lay in between. This CDR3 is 16 amino acids long. Germline V gene data show CDR1 as LNHNV and CDR2 as YYDKDF (reference sequence). The CDR3 bases that were read are TGTGCCACCAGCCGGGACATGGCCAGCTCCTACAATGAG. Amino acids: CATSRDMASSYNE. The full-length CDR3 reads as CATSRDMASSYNEQFF.

On this clone itself: The sequence runs out 3 residues before the end of the CDR3; the remainder is reconstructed from the germline J gene. The chain uses TRBV20-1 and TRBJ2-2; 10 nucleotides line up with TRBD2. Germline CDR1 and CDR2: DFQATT and SNEGSKA (reference sequence). V was pared by 3 bases and J by 3 bases, with 7 bases of the junction left unmatched. The CDR3 sequence is 16 residues long. CDR3 bases read: TGCAGTGCTAGGAGTCTAGCGGGGGCTTACACCGGGGAG. Its protein product is CSARSLAGAYTGE. The entire CDR3 reads CSARSLAGAYTGELFF.

Measured by frequency, this clone is medium-sized. The read terminates 3 residues before the CDR3 end, so the remaining end is supplied by the germline J gene. J is TRBJ2-2 and V is TRBV7-2, with TRBD1 as a possible D gene (6 bases). CDR1 and CDR2 (germline): SGHTA, FQGNSA. Trimming cost V 4 bases and J 7 bases, with 13 bases left between them. The CDR3 runs 14 residues. The DNA read from the CDR3 is TGTGCCAGCAGCTCGACAGGAGGTAACGGGGAG. Translation gives CASSSTGGNGE. The entire CDR3 reads CASSSTGGNGELFF.

As to this clone: The read comes to an end 3 residues before the CDR3 does, leaving the germline J gene to fill in the end. The chain employs TRBV7-3 and TRBJ2-3; possible D gene TRBD2, 6 bases. CDR1 and CDR2 (germline): SGHTA, FQGTGA. This CDR3 has 16 residues. Trimming left V 2 bases short and J 6 bases short, with 18 bases between. CDR3 in amino acids: CASSLGIRGGADTQYF. Partial CDR3 DNA: TGTGCCAGCAGCTTAGGAATTCGGGGAGGCGCCGATACG.

Turning to this clone: Read data end 3 residues before the CDR3 end; the end is taken from the germline J gene. The rearrangement joins TRBV2 to TRBJ2-1; 7 bases are shared with TRBD2. CDR1 SNHLY and CDR2 FYNNEI come from the germline V gene. CDR3 size: 16 residues. V lost 1 base to trimming and J lost 4 bases; unmatched junction nucleotides: 7. The sequenced CDR3 bases are TGTGCCAGCAGTGAAGACCCGGGACTACTATACAATGAG. Translation gives CASSEDPGLLYNE. In full, the CDR3 reads CASSEDPGLLYNEQFF.

On this clone: A read error may produce the germline difference seen at one junction end. The DNA ends 3 residues before the CDR3 does, and the rest of the CDR3 is filled in from the germline J gene. The chain links TRBV4-2 to TRBJ2-3, with 8 bases fitting TRBD1. Germline-derived CDR1 and CDR2 are LGHNA and YNFKEQ. CDR3 length: 17 residues. CDR3 in amino acids: CASSQGSGQGFYQPQYF. The sequenced CDR3 bases are TGCGCCAGCAGCCAAGGTTCCGGACAGGGTTTCTATCAGCCG.

Of note for this clone: The sequenced fragment ends 3 residues before the CDR3 boundary, so the rest is inferred from the germline J gene. J is TRBJ2-3 and V is TRBV19; the match to TRBD2 covers 12 bases. This CDR3 contains 18 residues. Germline V gives CDR1 LNHDA, CDR2 SQIVND (reference sequence). The CDR3 protein is CASSGTSGRSSLRETQYF. The sequenced part of the CDR3 DNA is TGTGCCAGTAGCGGGACTAGCGGGCGGTCTTCCCTGAGGGAGACG.

This clone is labeled medium-sized based on frequency. The CDR3 end falls 3 residues outside the read, so it is completed with the germline J gene. The rearrangement joins TRBV29-1 to TRBJ2-3; D remains ambiguous. The ends were cut back, 4 bases at V and 2 bases at J, with 7 bases in the middle. CDR1 and CDR2 (germline): SQVTM, ANQGSEA. The CDR3 has 12 residues. The part of the CDR3 DNA that was read is TGCAGCGTTGTTATAATCACAGATACG. Its protein is CSVVIITDT. The complete CDR3 protein is CSVVIITDTQYF.

Regarding this clone: The observed sequence ends 3 residues before the CDR3 terminus, with the missing tail filled in from the germline J gene. The chain recombines TRBV7-9 with TRBJ2-3; unclear D gene. Germline CDR1 SEHNR, CDR2 FQNEAQ (reference sequence). The CDR3 spans 13 residues. The CDR3 here is CASSVNSNQPQYF. The sequenced part of the CDR3 DNA is TGTGCCAGCAGCGTGAATAGCAATCAGCCG.

The CDR3 bases that were read are TGTGCCAGCAGCTTAGGCGGCCACAATGAG. This encodes CASSLGGHNE. The complete CDR3 protein is CASSLGGHNEQFF. The chain combines TRBV7-3 with TRBJ2-1, with D unresolved. The read ends 3 residues early relative to the CDR3; the germline J gene fills the gap. This CDR3 is 13 amino acids long. Looked up from germline, CDR1 is SGHTA and CDR2 is FQGTGA. The V end lost 2 bases, the J end lost 5 bases, and 7 bases lay between the germline ends. Using reference TRBV7-3 and TRBJ2-1 for the parts outside the CDR3, the full variable domain is GAGVSQTPSNKVTEKGKYVELRCDPISGHTALYWYRQSLGQGPEFLIYFQGTGAADDSGLPNDRFFAVRPEGSVSTLKIQRTERGDSAVYLCASSLGGHNEQFFGPGTRLTVL.

Concerning this clone: The read terminates 3 residues before the CDR3 end, so the remaining end is supplied by the germline J gene. The J gene is TRBJ2-3, the V gene TRBV24-1, with 12 nucleotides matching TRBD1. This CDR3 is 19 amino acids long. With V trimmed by 2 bases and J by 0 bases, 8 bases remained unmatched. Germline lookup yields CDR1 KGHDR and CDR2 SFDVKD. The CDR3: CATSDSPGQGAESTDTQYF. The DNA read from the CDR3 is TGTGCCACCAGTGATTCACCGGGACAGGGGGCGGAAAGCACAGATACG.

About this clone itself: The CDR3 is cut off 3 residues early in the read; its end comes from the germline J gene. The chain links TRBV30 to TRBJ1-1; D is undetermined. V was trimmed by 3 bases and J by 0 bases, leaving 8 bases between them. Germline-derived CDR1 and CDR2 are GTSNPN and SVGIG (reference sequence). This CDR3 is 13 amino acids long. This chain's CDR3 is CAWSERLNTEAFF. The DNA read from the CDR3 is TGTGCCTGGAGCGAGAGGTTGAACACTGAA.

Notes on this clone: The read finishes 3 residues shy of the CDR3 end, and the germline J gene is used to complete it. This chain joins TRBV11-2 and TRBJ1-2; possible D gene TRBD1, 6 bases. CDR1 is SGHAT and CDR2 is FQNNGV in the germline V gene. The CDR3 sequence is 14 residues long. The chain's CDR3 is CASSLVTGGDDYTF. The sequenced CDR3 bases are TGTGCCAGCAGCTTAGTAACTGGGGGCGATGAC.

In regard to this clone: The read falls 3 residues short of the CDR3 end, and the missing part is taken from the germline J gene. The chain carries TRBV19 and TRBJ2-1, with TRBD1 identical over 12 bases. In germline, CDR1 is LNHDA, CDR2 SQIVND (reference sequence). The CDR3 is made up of 14 amino acids. The J segment lost 8 bases and the V segment lost 10 bases, leaving 9 bases of the junction unmatched. Partial CDR3 DNA: TGTGCCACTGGGGACAGGGGGCGGGTACATGAG. Its translation is CATGDRGRVHE. The full CDR3 reads CATGDRGRVHEQFF.